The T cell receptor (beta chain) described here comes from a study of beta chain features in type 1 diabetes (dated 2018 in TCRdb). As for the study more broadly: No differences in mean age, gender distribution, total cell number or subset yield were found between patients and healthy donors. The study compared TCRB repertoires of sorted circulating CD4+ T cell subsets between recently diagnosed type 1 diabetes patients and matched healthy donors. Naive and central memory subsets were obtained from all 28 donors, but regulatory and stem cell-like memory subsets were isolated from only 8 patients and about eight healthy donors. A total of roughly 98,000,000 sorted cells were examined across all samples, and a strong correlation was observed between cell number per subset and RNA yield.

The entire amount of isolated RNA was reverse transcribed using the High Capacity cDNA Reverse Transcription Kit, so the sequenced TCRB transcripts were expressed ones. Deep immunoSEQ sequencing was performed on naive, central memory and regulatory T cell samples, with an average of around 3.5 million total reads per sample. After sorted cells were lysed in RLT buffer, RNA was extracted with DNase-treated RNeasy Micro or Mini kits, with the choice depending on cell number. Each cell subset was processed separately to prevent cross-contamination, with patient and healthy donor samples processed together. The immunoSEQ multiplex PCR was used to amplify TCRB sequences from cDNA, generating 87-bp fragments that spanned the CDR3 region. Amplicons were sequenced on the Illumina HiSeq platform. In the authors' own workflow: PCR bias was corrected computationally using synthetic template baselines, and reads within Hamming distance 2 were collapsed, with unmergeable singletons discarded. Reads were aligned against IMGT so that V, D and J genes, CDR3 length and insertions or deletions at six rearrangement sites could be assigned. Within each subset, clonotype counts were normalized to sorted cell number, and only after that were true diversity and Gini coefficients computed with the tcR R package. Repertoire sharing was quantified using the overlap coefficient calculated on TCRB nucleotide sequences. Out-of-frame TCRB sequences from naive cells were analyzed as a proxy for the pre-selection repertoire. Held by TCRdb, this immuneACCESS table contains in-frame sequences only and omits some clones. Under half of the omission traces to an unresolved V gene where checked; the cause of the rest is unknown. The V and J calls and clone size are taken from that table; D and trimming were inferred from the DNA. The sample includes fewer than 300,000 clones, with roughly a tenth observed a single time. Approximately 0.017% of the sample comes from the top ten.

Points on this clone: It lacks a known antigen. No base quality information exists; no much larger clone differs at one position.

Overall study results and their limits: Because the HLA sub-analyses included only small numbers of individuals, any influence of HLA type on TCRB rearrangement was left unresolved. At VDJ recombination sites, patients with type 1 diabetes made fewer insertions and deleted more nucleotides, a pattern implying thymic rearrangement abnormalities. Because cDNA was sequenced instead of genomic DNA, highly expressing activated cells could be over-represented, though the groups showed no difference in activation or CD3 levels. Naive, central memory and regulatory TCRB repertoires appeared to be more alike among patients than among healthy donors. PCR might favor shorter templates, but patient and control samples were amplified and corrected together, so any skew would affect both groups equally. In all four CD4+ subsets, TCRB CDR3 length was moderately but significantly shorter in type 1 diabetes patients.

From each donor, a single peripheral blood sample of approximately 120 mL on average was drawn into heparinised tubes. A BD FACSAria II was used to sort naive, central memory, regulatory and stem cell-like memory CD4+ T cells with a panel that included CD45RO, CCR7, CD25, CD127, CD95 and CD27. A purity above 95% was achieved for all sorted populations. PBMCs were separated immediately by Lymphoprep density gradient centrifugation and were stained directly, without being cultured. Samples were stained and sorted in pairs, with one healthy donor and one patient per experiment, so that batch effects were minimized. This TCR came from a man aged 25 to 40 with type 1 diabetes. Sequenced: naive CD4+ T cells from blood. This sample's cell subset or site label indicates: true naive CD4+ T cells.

The nucleotide sequence reads as follows: TGTGCCAGCAGTTACGGGACAGGGAATCAGCCCCAGCATTTT. This codes for CASSYGTGNQPQHF. The chain joins TRBV6-5 to TRBJ1-5, with 9 central nucleotides matching TRBD1. Per the germline V gene, MNHEY is the CDR1 and SVGAGI is the CDR2. The junction shows trimming of 2 bases on V and 4 bases on J, and the gene matches do not reach 0 bases of it. Spanning cysteine to phenylalanine, the CDR3 consists of 14 amino acids. Only CDR3 DNA remains: 42 bases, in frame from the first base.